The 31 T cell receptor beta chains below come from one sample, sequenced in a study of breast tumors, draining lymph nodes, adjacent tissues. A single record per CDR3 protein comes from TCRdb applying MiXCR to the multiplex PCR reads. The repertoire includes about 120,000 distinct CDR3 sequences, 20% of them detected once, and less than 4% sits in the top ten. Axillary draining lymph nodes of breast cancer patients supplied the node samples. Sequenced material: axillary lymph node tissue. Receptors were obtained from a female donor with breast cancer. Some clones in this sample may be carry-over from other donors' samples.

Comments on this clonotype: With a much larger clone just one base away, this may be a read error. CDR3 coding DNA: TGTGCCAGCAGCCAAGACCCTGGGGGACTTTGGAACGAGCAGTACTTC. It is translated as CASSQDPGGLWNEQYF. V usage is TRBV3-1 and J usage is TRBJ2-7, with D maybe TRBD2 (6 bases). The CDR3 spans 16 residues. V was pared by 0 bases and J by 5 bases, with 17 bases between. Germline CDR1 is LGHDT and CDR2 is YNNKEL (reference sequence).

This clonotype was detected many times. J is TRBJ2-3 and V is TRBV13; TRBD2 matches at 8 bases. Germline lookup yields CDR1 PRHDT and CDR2 FYEKMQ (reference sequence). The trim removed 0 bases at V and 3 bases at J, leaving 8 bases unmatched. There are 17 residues in the CDR3. The CDR3 DNA is TGTGCCAGCAGCTTAGGCCTCGTTTCGGGGGGGACAGATACGCAGTATTTT. Amino acids: CASSLGLVSGGTDTQYF.

This clonotype has at least ten counts. The rearrangement uses TRBV14 and TRBJ1-2; D possibly corresponds to TRBD1 (6 bases). Germline V gene sequence: CDR1 SGHDN, CDR2 FVKESK. Trimming left V 4 bases short and J 7 bases short, with 16 bases between. This CDR3 has 14 residues. CDR3 in amino acids: CASSPRGGGVGYTF. CDR3 in DNA: TGTGCCAGCAGCCCGCGAGGAGGGGGTGTTGGCTACACCTTC. The entire variable domain, with the rest obtained from reference TRBV14 and TRBJ1-2, is as follows: EAGVTQFPSHSVIEKGQTVTLRCDPISGHDNLYWYRRVMGKEIKFLLHFVKESKQDESGMPNNRFLAERTGGTYSTLKVQPAELEDSGVYFCASSPRGGGVGYTFGSGTRLTVV.

The chain joins TRBV6-5 to TRBJ1-1, with D possibly TRBD1 on 6 matching bases. This CDR3 contains 13 residues. With 2 bases removed from V and 3 bases from J, the gap between germline ends came to 7 bases. Germline lookup yields CDR1 MNHEY and CDR2 SVGAGI. The CDR3 here is CASSYTGYTEAFF. CDR3 coding DNA: TGTGCCAGCAGTTACACAGGGTACACTGAAGCTTTCTTT.

V and J are TRBV6-5 and TRBJ2-5; weak D call: TRBD2 (5 bases). Trimming removed 6 bases from V and 2 bases from J, with 16 bases in between. Germline V gene sequence: CDR1 MNHEY, CDR2 SVGAGI. The CDR3 covers 15 residues. DNA of the CDR3: TGTGCCAGCAGCCCCAAGACGGGATGGCAAGAGACCCAGTACTTC. Translated, it gives CASSPKTGWQETQYF.

Comment on this clonotype: This may come from a read error, since a much larger clone is one base off. V and J are TRBV7-6 and TRBJ2-5; maybe TRBD2 (6 bases). The CDR3 runs 16 residues. Trimming took off 4 bases at V and 0 bases at J, with 15 bases between the two ends. In germline, CDR1 is SGHVS, CDR2 FNYEAQ. DNA of the CDR3: TGTGCCAGCAGCTCTCGGGGGAGGAGAAACCAAGAGACCCAGTACTTC. Protein product: CASSSRGRRNQETQYF.

This clonotype was seen many times. The gene calls are TRBV9 and TRBJ2-6; 7 bases map to TRBD1. Germline loops: CDR1 SGDLS, CDR2 YYNGEE. The CDR3 spans 16 residues. J lost 2 bases, V lost 3 bases, and 5 bases had no gene match. CDR3 in DNA: TGTGCCAGCAGCGGCGCAGGGGGAGCTGGGGCCAACGTCCTGACTTTC. It specifies CASSGAGGAGANVLTF.

Many counts were recorded for this clonotype. The chain joins TRBV5-1 to TRBJ2-2, with D unclear. CDR1 and CDR2 (germline): SGHRS, YFSETQ. The CDR3 covers 15 residues. V lost 2 bases, J lost 0 bases, and 8 bases lay in between. The CDR3 DNA is TGCGCCAGCAGCTTACAGAGACCGAACACCGGGGAGCTGTTTTTT. As protein: CASSLQRPNTGELFF. Combining the CDR3 with reference TRBV5-1 and TRBJ2-2 gives the whole variable domain KAGVTQTPRYLIKTRGQQVTLSCSPISGHRSVSWYQQTPGQGLQFLFEYFSETQRNKGNFPGRFSGRQFSNSRSEMNVSTLELGDSALYLCASSLQRPNTGELFFGEGSRLTVL.

This clonotype was recorded many times. The gene calls are TRBV27 and TRBJ2-7; D not resolved. Trimming took off 7 bases at V and 4 bases at J, with 14 bases between the two ends. Per germline, CDR1 MNHEY and CDR2 SMNVEV (reference sequence). CDR3 length: 13 residues. The CDR3, as DNA: TGTGCCAGCAAGAGCCCCATGAGGTACGAGCAGTACTTC. Protein sequence: CASKSPMRYEQYF.

This clonotype appeared many times. The chain uses TRBV27 and TRBJ2-7; TRBD2 matches at 9 bases. The V and J ends lost 5 bases and 3 bases, in that order; junction bases with no gene match: 8. Germline V gives CDR1 MNHEY, CDR2 SMNVEV (reference sequence). The CDR3 is 15 residues long. The DNA of the CDR3 is TGTGCCAGCAGTCCACGACTAGCGGCTGACTACGAGCAGTACTTC. This gives the protein CASSPRLAADYEQYF.

This clonotype came up many times. This sequence joins TRBV9 and TRBJ2-3; D is unclear. The V gene lost 0 bases and the J gene lost 0 bases, with 8 bases spanning the gap. The CDR3 extends over 15 amino acids. The germline CDR1 and CDR2 sequences are SGDLS and YYNGEE. The CDR3 DNA reads TGTGCCAGCAGCGTAGGGGCGGATAGCACAGATACGCAGTATTTT. The encoded protein is CASSVGADSTDTQYF.

At least ten counts were recorded for this clonotype. The gene calls are TRBV6-1 and TRBJ1-5; no reliable D call. CDR1 is MNHNS and CDR2 is SASEGT in the germline V gene. The CDR3 has 15 residues. Trimming removed 3 bases at V and 2 bases at J, with 11 bases between. The CDR3 reads CASSEYFGGNQPQHF. DNA of the CDR3: TGTGCCAGCAGTGAGTATTTCGGGGGCAATCAGCCCCAGCATTTT.

V and J are TRBV19 and TRBJ2-2; D ambiguous. This CDR3 spans 17 amino acids. Germline CDR1 LNHDA, CDR2 SQIVND (reference sequence). Between the trimmed V and J ends, which lost 3 bases and 3 bases, there was a span of 17 bases. This CDR3 reads CASSIMMTSLDTGELFF. In nucleotides, the CDR3 is TGTGCCAGTAGTATCATGATGACCTCTCTGGACACCGGGGAGCTGTTTTTT. Combining the CDR3 with reference TRBV19 and TRBJ2-2 gives the whole variable domain DGGITQSPKYLFRKEGQNVTLSCEQNLNHDAMYWYRQDPGQGLRLIYYSQIVNDFQKGDIAEGYSVSREKKESFPLTVTSAQKNPTAFYLCASSIMMTSLDTGELFFGEGSRLTVL.

In this sample, this clonotype turned up many times. V usage is TRBV7-3 and J usage is TRBJ2-1; 8 nucleotides match TRBD1. Germline CDR1 reads SGHTA; CDR2 reads FQGTGA. The CDR3 totals 15 residues. V shed 5 bases, J shed 4 bases, and the junction held 7 bases outside the gene matches. CDR3 in DNA: TGTGCCAGCAGCCCCCAGGGGGCTATATACAATGAGCAGTTCTTC. This sequence encodes CASSPQGAIYNEQFF.

V and J are TRBV14 and TRBJ1-2; D remains unclear. CDR3 length equals 13 residues. Germline CDR1 is SGHDN and CDR2 is FVKESK. Trimming stripped 1 base from V and 0 bases from J, with 3 bases between. The CDR3 is CASSQVANYGYTF. The CDR3 coding sequence is TGTGCCAGCAGCCAAGTGGCTAACTATGGCTACACCTTC.

A word on this clonotype: A much larger clone lies one base from this, so it may be a read error. The genes are TRBV7-8 and TRBJ1-3; D not certain. CDR3 length: 16 residues. Trimming cost V 1 base and J 0 bases, with 10 bases left between them. The germline gives CDR1 SGHVS, CDR2 FQNEAQ. The CDR3 sequence is CASSLGGAASGNTIYF. Written as DNA, the CDR3 is TGTGCCAGCAGCTTAGGGGGAGCCGCCTCTGGAAACACCATATATTTT.

About this clonotype: A much larger clone lies one base from this, so it may be a read error. As the CDR3 is not closed by the conserved phenylalanine or tryptophan, this likely results from a read error. The rearrangement uses TRBV2 and TRBJ2-1, with D maybe TRBD2 (7 bases). The CDR3 has 16 residues. Germline CDR1 SNHLY, CDR2 FYNNEI. The V end lost 5 bases, the J end lost 8 bases, and 22 bases lay between the germline ends. The CDR3 sequence is CASSRGVGGGSDEQFY. The CDR3 bases are TGTGCCAGCAGTAGGGGGGTAGGGGGGGGATCCGATGAGCAGTTCTAC.

This clonotype occurred many times. V usage is TRBV20-1 and J usage is TRBJ1-2; D uncertain. This CDR3 contains 16 residues. The V gene's germline CDR1 is DFQATT and CDR2 SNEGSKA (reference sequence). Trimming stripped 2 bases from V and 0 bases from J, with 16 bases between. For the CDR3, the DNA is TGCAGTGCTAGAAAGCCCACCGGGGATTCTAACTATGGCTACACCTTC. This sequence encodes CSARKPTGDSNYGYTF.

This clonotype was counted at least ten times. The genes are TRBV7-2 and TRBJ2-1, with D perhaps TRBD1 (6 bases). The V gene's germline CDR1 is SGHTA and CDR2 FQGNSA. V dropped 4 bases and J dropped 7 bases, with 17 bases sitting between them. The CDR3 runs to 15 residues. The CDR3 DNA is TGTGCCAGCAGCTCCCCCCGGACAGAAAAAAATGAGCAGTTCTTC. Translating gives CASSSPRTEKNEQFF.

This clonotype was counted many times. The V gene is TRBV10-2, the J gene TRBJ2-3; TRBD2 matches at 12 bases. The CDR3 is 16 residues long. With V trimmed by 6 bases and J by 4 bases, 8 bases remained unmatched. Per the germline V gene, CDR1 is WSHSY and CDR2 is SAAADI. The CDR3 protein is CASRDPSGRAADTQYF. The CDR3 coding sequence is TGCGCCAGCAGGGACCCTAGCGGGAGGGCCGCAGATACGCAGTATTTT.

This clonotype occurred many times. Mismatch with germline at one junction end may stem from a read error. The rearrangement uses TRBV7-7 and TRBJ2-1; 8 bases are shared with TRBD2. The CDR3 loop spans 14 amino acids. In germline, CDR1 is SSHAT, CDR2 FNYEAQ (reference sequence). DNA of the CDR3: TGTGCTAGCAGCTATAGCGGGACAAGCAATGAGCAGTTCTTC. Translating gives CASSYSGTSNEQFF.

V is TRBV3-1 and J is TRBJ2-3; D gene unclear. Looked up from germline, CDR1 is LGHDT and CDR2 is YNNKEL (reference sequence). Trimming shortened V by 1 base and J by 6 bases, and 8 bases separated the two germline ends. This CDR3 region has 13 residues. The CDR3 here is CASSQGRGDTQYF. In DNA form, the CDR3 reads TGTGCCAGCAGCCAAGGCCGTGGGGATACGCAGTATTTT.

The sample holds many counts of this clonotype. The J gene is TRBJ2-7, the V gene TRBV6-1; D possibly corresponds to TRBD1 (6 bases). V dropped 6 bases and J dropped 2 bases, with 14 bases sitting between them. Germline loops: CDR1 MNHNS, CDR2 SASEGT. The CDR3 consists of 14 residues. The CDR3 region is CASRLLQGPYEQYF. In DNA, the CDR3 is TGTGCCAGCAGACTATTACAGGGCCCCTACGAGCAGTACTTC.

This clonotype was found many times. The genes are TRBV24-1 and TRBJ2-5, with 9 positions matching TRBD2. CDR3 size: 15 residues. J gave up 2 bases and V 9 bases, and 9 bases lay outside the gene matches. Germline lookup yields CDR1 KGHDR and CDR2 SFDVKD. The CDR3 DNA reads TGTGCCACCCCGAATACTAGCGGGCCTCAAGAGACCCAGTACTTC. Protein: CATPNTSGPQETQYF.

In its sample, this clonotype was seen many times. The chain uses TRBV20-1 and TRBJ2-3, with TRBD2 as a possible D gene (7 bases). The CDR3 covers 14 residues. Trimming took off 4 bases at V and 2 bases at J, with 13 bases between the two ends. CDR1 is DFQATT and CDR2 is SNEGSKA in the germline V gene (reference sequence). The CDR3 bases are TGCAGTGCTATGGGAGGGGGTTTCACAGATACGCAGTATTTT. This gives the protein CSAMGGGFTDTQYF.

This rearrangement joins TRBV18 to TRBJ1-1; possibly TRBD1 for D (5 bases). The CDR3 loop spans 13 amino acids. Trimming cost V 4 bases and J 1 base, with 7 bases left between them. Germline CDR1 reads KGHSH; CDR2 reads LQKENI. CDR3 sequence (DNA): TGTGCCAGCTCACATGGACAGAACACTGAAGCTTTCTTT. Translating it yields CASSHGQNTEAFF.

In regard to this clonotype: A much larger clone lies a single base off, so this may be a read error. This sequence joins TRBV6-1 and TRBJ2-5, with 8 bases identical to TRBD1. V shed 4 bases, J shed 5 bases, and the junction held 12 bases outside the gene matches. The germline V gene has CDR1 MNHNS and CDR2 SASEGT. The CDR3 spans 16 residues. The CDR3 DNA follows: TGTGCCAGCAGTGGATTTTCAGGGGGCGCGGAGGAGACCCAGTACTTC. Translating gives CASSGFSGGAEETQYF.

This clonotype was detected many times. This rearrangement joins TRBV5-1 to TRBJ2-6; no clear D. The CDR3 loop spans 14 amino acids. The V gene's germline CDR1 is SGHRS and CDR2 YFSETQ. V was trimmed by 5 bases and J by 1 base, leaving 7 bases between them. The CDR3 nucleotides are TGCGCCAGCAGTAGGGTATCTGGGGCCAACGTCCTGACTTTC. This translates into CASSRVSGANVLTF.

The table lists this clonotype with many counts. The chain links TRBV10-1 to TRBJ2-3; D is undetermined. The CDR3 covers 13 residues. Trimming stripped 0 bases from V and 2 bases from J, with 3 bases between. The germline gives CDR1 WNHNN, CDR2 SYGVQD (reference sequence). CDR3 in DNA: TGCGCCAGCAGTGAGTCGACCACAGATACGCAGTATTTT. This codes for CASSESTTDTQYF.

Comment on this clonotype: A read error may explain this, as a much larger clone is one base away. The chain has TRBV27 and TRBJ2-3, with 9 bases aligning to TRBD1. This CDR3 region has 14 residues. Germline CDR1 MNHEY, CDR2 SMNVEV (reference sequence). The CDR3 sequence: CAGSLQGAVDTQYF. The CDR3 coding sequence is TGTGCCGGCAGTTTACAGGGGGCCGTAGATACGCAGTATTTT.

This clonotype has ten or more counts. CDR3 DNA: TGTGCCAGCAGCGCAATGGACATTAACTATGGCTACACCTTC. Its protein is CASSAMDINYGYTF. The rearrangement joins TRBV7-9 to TRBJ1-2; D might be TRBD1 (5 bases). In germline, CDR1 is SEHNR, CDR2 FQNEAQ (reference sequence). CDR3 length: 14 residues. V lost 5 bases to trimming and J lost 1 base, with 11 bases between them. Full variable domain (outside the CDR3, taken from reference TRBV7-9 and TRBJ1-2): DTGVSQNPRHKITKRGQNVTFRCDPISEHNRLYWYRQTLGQGPEFLTYFQNEAQLEKSRLLSDRFSAERPKGSFSTLEIQRTEQGDSAMYLCASSAMDINYGYTFGSGTRLTVV.